The clone carrying this TCR beta chain has just a few counts. Its specificity is not known. The data stem from a study of blood T cells in healthy people across ages. Study-level findings and limits: Samples with more naive T cells showed higher observed beta diversity.

A second about 7 to 12 cycle PCR used barcoded and J-beta primers. From the 5' RACE reads, TCRdb called clonotypes with MiXCR, one entry per CDR3 protein. The data hold some 800,000 distinct CDR3 sequences, with around 43% observed a single time. This TCR came from a man aged 60 to 75 in good health. The sample comprised blood.

This chain's CDR3 is CASSSPLAGGQGEQFF. As DNA, the CDR3 is TGCGCCAGCAGCTCGCCACTAGCGGGGGGGCAGGGTGAGCAGTTCTTC. The chain recombines TRBV4-1 with TRBJ2-1; the match to TRBD2 covers 13 bases. Trimming cost V 5 bases and J 9 bases; bases outside gene matches: 10. From germline, CDR1 is MGHRA and CDR2 YSYEKL. The CDR3 is 16 residues long.